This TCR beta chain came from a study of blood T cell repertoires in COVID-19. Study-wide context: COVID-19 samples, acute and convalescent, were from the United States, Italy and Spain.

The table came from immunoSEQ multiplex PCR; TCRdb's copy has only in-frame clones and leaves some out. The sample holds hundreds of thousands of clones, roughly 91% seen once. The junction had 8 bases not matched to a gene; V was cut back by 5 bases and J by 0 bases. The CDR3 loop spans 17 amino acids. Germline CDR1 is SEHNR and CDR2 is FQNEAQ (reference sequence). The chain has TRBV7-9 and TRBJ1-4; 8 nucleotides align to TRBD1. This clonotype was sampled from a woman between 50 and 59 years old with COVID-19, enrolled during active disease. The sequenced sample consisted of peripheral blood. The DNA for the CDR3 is TGTGCCAGCAGCCCATCGACAGGGGCCGCAACTAATGAAAAACTGTTTTTT. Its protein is CASSPSTGAATNEKLFF.